These T cell receptor beta chains were read from a single sample in a study of CD4 T cells in lung cancer. Clones were sequenced by immunoSEQ multiplex PCR, and TCRdb holds only the in-frame ones, with some missing. The sample contains about 10,000 clones, around 66% of which appear only once. Sequenced sample: normal lung tissue taken away from the tumor. The receptors originated from a man aged 55 to 70 with non-small cell lung cancer. The CDR3 runs from the conserved cysteine through the conserved F or W. A D gene is named only where the DNA matches it firmly. Expanded clones are given a class, and other clones once, few, many or no size at all.

>TRBV18|NA|TRBJ2-5|NA
CASSPTRQETQYF
TGTGCCAGCTCGCCTACTAGACAAGAGACCCAGTACTTC
>TRBV7-8|NA|TRBJ2-1|NA
CASSLSGTSNEQFF
TGTGCCAGCAGCTTATCCGGGACTTCCAATGAGCAGTTCTTC
>TRBV7-9|NA|TRBJ2-1|NA
CASSELGEQFF
TGTGCCAGCAGCGAACTCGGGGAGCAGTTCTTC
>TRBV5-1|few|TRBJ1-1|NA
CASSPATGPLNTEAFF
TGCGCCAGCAGCCCCGCTACAGGGCCGTTGAACACTGAAGCTTTCTTT
>TRBV2|few|TRBJ2-5|TRBD1
CASSDRGQIVQETQYF
TGTGCCAGCAGTGACAGGGGGCAGATTGTCCAAGAGACCCAGTACTTC
>TRBV15|NA|TRBJ2-3|NA
CATSRRWADTQYF
TGTGCCACCAGCAGGCGGTGGGCAGATACGCAGTATTTT
>TRBV5-1|NA|TRBJ1-1|NA
CASSRNTEAFF
TGCGCCAGCAGTCGGAACACTGAAGCTTTCTTT
>TRBV30|once|TRBJ1-1|NA
CAWSSPGQRNTEAFF
TGTGCCTGGAGTTCCCCGGGACAAAGGAACACTGAAGCTTTCTTT
>TRBV9|few|TRBJ2-1|TRBD2
CASSPRTSGTYNEQFF
TGTGCCAGCAGCCCCCGGACTAGCGGAACCTACAATGAGCAGTTCTTC
>TRBV5-6|NA|TRBJ1-2|TRBD1
CASRRDRVLGGYTF
TGTGCCAGCAGGAGGGACAGGGTATTGGGTGGCTACACCTTC
>TRBV15|NA|TRBJ2-5|TRBD2
CATSRDDGVGGETQYF
TGTGCCACCAGCAGAGATGATGGCGTGGGAGGGGAGACCCAGTACTTC
>TRBV5-1|NA|TRBJ2-5|TRBD2
CASSSLAGEETQYF
TGCGCCAGCAGCTCCCTAGCGGGAGAAGAGACCCAGTACTTC
>TRBV6-6|NA|TRBJ2-3|TRBD2
CASSTSGTDTQYF
TGTGCCAGCAGCACTAGCGGGACAGATACGCAGTATTTT
>TRBV5-1|NA|TRBJ1-2|TRBD1
CASSLAGTGGFNGYTF
TGCGCCAGCAGCTTGGCCGGGACAGGGGGCTTTAATGGCTACACCTTC
>TRBV5-1|NA|TRBJ1-1|NA
CASTLTGGNTEAFF
TGCGCCAGCACTTTAACCGGGGGGAACACTGAAGCTTTCTTT
>TRBV5-1|once|TRBJ1-4|TRBD1
CASSFSGGRDEKLFF
TGCGCCAGCAGCTTCTCAGGGGGCCGGGATGAAAAACTGTTTTTT
>TRBV19|medium-sized|TRBJ1-2|TRBD1
CASTRDRAFYGYTF
TGTGCCAGTACCCGGGACAGGGCCTTCTATGGCTACACCTTC
>TRBV4-2|NA|TRBJ2-7|TRBD2
CASSQGVGGRTYEQYF
TGTGCCAGCAGCCAAGGGGTGGGCGGGAGGACCTACGAGCAGTACTTC
>TRBV29-1|few|TRBJ2-7|TRBD1
CSGQGHSYEQYF
TGCAGCGGACAGGGACACTCCTACGAGCAGTACTTC
>TRBV5-1|once|TRBJ1-1|NA
CASNRGGLGTEAFF
TGCGCCAGCAACCGGGGAGGGCTAGGGACTGAAGCTTTCTTT
>TRBV6-1|few|TRBJ1-3|NA
CASSEAVGGPAGNTIYF
TGTGCCAGCAGTGAAGCGGTCGGGGGACCGGCTGGAAACACCATATATTTT
>TRBV11-2|NA|TRBJ2-3|TRBD2
CASSLDSSGSYTDTQYF
TGTGCCAGCAGCTTAGATTCTAGCGGGAGTTACACAGATACGCAGTATTTT
>TRBV6-6|medium-sized|TRBJ2-7|NA
CASSSPTASSYEQYF
TGTGCCAGCAGTTCCCCGACGGCTAGCTCCTACGAGCAGTACTTC
>TRBV7-3|NA|TRBJ2-3|TRBD1
CASSLIPQDRALTDTQYF
TGTGCCAGCAGCTTAATCCCCCAAGACAGGGCCCTCACAGATACGCAGTATTTT
>TRBV27|NA|TRBJ1-2|NA
CASSPGERLGYTF
TGTGCCAGCAGCCCGGGGGAAAGGTTAGGCTACACCTTC
>TRBV5-6|once|TRBJ1-2|TRBD1
CASSLGQGSTYGYTF
TGTGCCAGCAGCTTGGGACAGGGAAGTACTTATGGCTACACCTTC
>TRBV7-9|NA|TRBJ2-7|TRBD1
CASSLVGQGSYEQYF
TGTGCCAGCAGCTTAGTTGGACAGGGTTCCTACGAGCAGTACTTC
>TRBV27|NA|TRBJ1-2|TRBD1
CASSSGQASYTF
TGTGCCAGCAGTTCGGGACAGGCTAGCTACACCTTC
>TRBV18|NA|TRBJ2-7|TRBD1
CASSPPRDSSYEQYF
TGTGCCAGCTCGCCCCCCCGGGACAGTTCATACGAGCAGTACTTC
>TRBV27|NA|TRBJ1-1|TRBD1
CASSLSSGTGGMNTEAFF
TGTGCCAGCAGTTTATCCTCCGGGACAGGGGGCATGAACACTGAAGCTTTCTTT
>TRBV2|NA|TRBJ2-7|NA
CASSVNRDEQYF
TGTGCCAGCAGTGTCAACAGGGACGAGCAGTACTTC
>TRBV5-1|NA|TRBJ2-3|NA
CASSLVDLTTQYF
TGCGCCAGCAGCTTGGTGGACTTGACTACGCAGTATTTT
>TRBV5-1|few|TRBJ2-2|NA
CASSIGIHTGELFF
TGCGCCAGCAGCATCGGGATTCACACCGGGGAGCTGTTTTTT
>TRBV5-5|NA|TRBJ2-7|NA
CASSLAFAHLYEQYF
TGTGCCAGCAGCTTGGCCTTCGCACACCTTTACGAGCAGTACTTC
>TRBV2|medium-sized|TRBJ2-7|NA
CASSETGFEQYF
TGTGCCAGCAGCGAAACGGGGTTCGAGCAGTACTTC
>TRBV6-5|NA|TRBJ2-3|TRBD1
CASSYIGQGADTQYF
TGTGCCAGCAGTTATATTGGACAGGGGGCAGATACGCAGTATTTT
>TRBV7-3|few|TRBJ2-3|NA
CASSLEHTDTQYF
TGTGCCAGCAGCCTCGAACACACAGATACGCAGTATTTT
>TRBV5-6|once|TRBJ2-1|TRBD2
CASSSGLAGNPYYNEQFF
TGTGCCAGCAGCTCGGGACTAGCGGGAAATCCTTACTACAATGAGCAGTTCTTC
>TRBV6-6|NA|TRBJ2-3|NA
CASSLGYGTDTQYF
TGTGCCAGCAGTCTCGGGTATGGCACAGATACGCAGTATTTT
>TRBV20-1|NA|TRBJ2-5|NA
CSAAWQETQYF
TGCAGTGCGGCCTGGCAAGAGACCCAGTACTTC
>TRBV2|NA|TRBJ1-3|NA
CASRAQRSSGNTIYF
TGTGCCAGCAGGGCCCAACGGAGCTCTGGAAACACCATATATTTT
>TRBV7-9|NA|TRBJ2-3|NA
CASSPQDTQYF
TGTGCCAGCAGCCCTCAGGATACGCAGTATTTT
>TRBV11-2|NA|TRBJ2-7|TRBD2
CASSWGGIYEQYF
TGTGCCAGCAGCTGGGGGGGAATCTACGAGCAGTACTTC
>TRBV18|few|TRBJ1-5|NA
CASSHGQSSNQPQHF
TGTGCCAGCTCCCACGGACAGTCTAGCAATCAGCCCCAGCATTTT
>TRBV7-2|few|TRBJ2-5|TRBD2
CASSLEGGSETQYF
TGTGCCAGCAGCTTAGAGGGCGGGAGTGAGACCCAGTACTTC
>TRBV6-5|NA|TRBJ1-1|TRBD1
CASSHTGAPRTEAFF
TGTGCCAGCAGCCACACAGGGGCGCCCCGCACTGAAGCTTTCTTT
>TRBV5-1|NA|TRBJ2-1|TRBD2
CASSLAGTLAGGNEQFF
TGCGCCAGCAGCTTGGCCGGGACTCTAGCGGGAGGCAATGAGCAGTTCTTC
>TRBV5-1|NA|TRBJ2-2|TRBD1
CASSSGQGVNTGELFF
TGCGCCAGCAGCTCTGGACAGGGGGTGAACACCGGGGAGCTGTTTTTT
>TRBV30|NA|TRBJ2-6|TRBD1
CAWSATGFPSGANVLTF
TGTGCCTGGAGCGCGACAGGGTTTCCCAGTGGGGCCAACGTCCTGACTTTC
>TRBV20-1|NA|TRBJ2-1|NA
CSARPGFEQFF
TGCAGTGCTAGGCCAGGATTTGAGCAGTTCTTC
>TRBV18|NA|TRBJ2-1|NA
CASSPFRGNEQFF
TGTGCCAGCTCACCATTCCGCGGGAATGAGCAGTTCTTC
>TRBV6-5|medium-sized|TRBJ2-1|TRBD2
CASSSGLAGNEQFF
TGTGCCAGCAGTTCCGGACTAGCGGGCAATGAGCAGTTCTTC
>TRBV2|NA|TRBJ1-1|NA
CASSPDSLMNTEAFF
TGTGCCAGCAGTCCGGACAGTTTAATGAACACTGAAGCTTTCTTT
>TRBV7-6|medium-sized|TRBJ1-5|TRBD1
CASSLVFPGGGNQPQHF
TGTGCCAGCAGCTTAGTTTTCCCAGGGGGCGGGAATCAGCCCCAGCATTTT
>TRBV4-2|NA|TRBJ2-3|TRBD2
CASSQDGAGGPTDTQYF
TGTGCCAGCAGCCAAGATGGAGCGGGAGGGCCCACAGATACGCAATATTTT